These 17 T cell receptor beta chains share one sample of origin, sequenced in a study of vaccination and CD4 T cells after COVID-19. The treatment denotes: roughly nine-day PBMC culture with coronavirus spike peptide pools or control peptides (ViraFEST assay). No antigen is known for these receptors. Cultured CD4+ T cell DNA was sequenced using the Oncomine TCR Beta short-read assay. TCRdb fed the PCR reads into MiXCR, producing one record per CDR3 protein. This table holds some 14,000 distinct CDR3 sequences, roughly 20% found once. Material for sequencing was cultured CD4+ T cells from blood. The receptors here all came from a human donor with COVID-19.

This clonotype was observed a handful of times. The genes are TRBV7-9 and TRBJ2-5; no clear D gene. The CDR3 covers 14 residues. Trimming took off 0 bases at V and 5 bases at J, with 10 bases between the two ends. Germline V lookup: CDR1 SEHNR, CDR2 FQNEAQ (reference sequence). The DNA of the CDR3 is TGTGCCAGCAGCTTAGCCCCCGGGTTGGAGACCCAGTACTTC. Residues: CASSLAPGLETQYF.

This clonotype has only a few counts. The rearrangement links TRBV5-4 to TRBJ2-2; TRBD2 might be the D (7 bases). V was shortened by 0 bases and J by 4 bases, with 13 bases between the two germline ends. There are 16 residues in the CDR3. From germline, CDR1 is SGHNT and CDR2 YYREEE (reference sequence). DNA of the CDR3: TGTGCCAGCAGCTTGGCGGGGGGCCGTGGCACCGGGGAGCTGTTTTTT. Its translation: CASSLAGGRGTGELFF.

The chain combines TRBV6-1 with TRBJ2-7; either TRBD1 or TRBD2 may fit D (5 bases each). The CDR3 sequence is 15 residues long. The germline V gene has CDR1 MNHNS and CDR2 SASEGT. Trimming shortened V by 5 bases and J by 3 bases, and 17 bases separated the two germline ends. The CDR3 nucleotides read TGTGCCAGCAGTCGGCTGGGGGAAATTAGCTACGAGCAGTACTTC. Amino acids: CASSRLGEISYEQYF.

This clonotype came up a few times. The chain links TRBV6-5 to TRBJ2-3, with D perhaps matching TRBD1 or TRBD2 (5 bases each). V lost 2 bases and J lost 6, with 24 bases in between. Germline lookup yields CDR1 MNHEY and CDR2 SVGAGI. The CDR3 covers 18 residues. In DNA form, the CDR3 reads TGTGCCAGCAGTTACGCAGTAGGGACGCCAGGACGCGGGGATACGCAGTATTTT. It codes for CASSYAVGTPGRGDTQYF.

The chain carries TRBV7-9 and TRBJ2-3, with D possibly matching TRBD1 (5 bases). With 3 bases removed from V and 1 base from J, the gap between germline ends came to 8 bases. CDR3 length: 14 amino acids. CDR1 and CDR2 from the germline V gene are SEHNR and FQNEAQ (reference sequence). The CDR3 DNA reads TGTGCCAGCAGCTTCGCACAGGGCACAGATACGCAGTATTTT. This codes for CASSFAQGTDTQYF.

The genes are TRBV7-9 and TRBJ2-1; no clear D gene. V lost 8 bases and J lost 4, with 15 bases in between. The CDR3 sequence is 14 residues long. Germline loops: CDR1 SEHNR, CDR2 FQNEAQ (reference sequence). This CDR3 reads CASLRPPIYNEQFF. CDR3 in DNA: TGTGCCAGCCTCCGCCCACCCATTTACAATGAGCAGTTCTTC.

The V gene is TRBV7-9, the J gene TRBJ1-5, with TRBD1 identical over 12 bases. With V trimmed by 4 bases and J by 7 bases, 5 bases remained unmatched. The length of the CDR3 is 15 residues. Germline V gene data show CDR1 as SEHNR and CDR2 as FQNEAQ (reference sequence). This CDR3 is CASSWGQGADQPQHF. In nucleotides, the CDR3 is TGTGCCAGCAGCTGGGGACAGGGGGCTGACCAGCCCCAGCATTTT.

The CDR3 loop is CASSSTSGAYNEQFF. In DNA, the CDR3 is TGCGCCAGCAGCTCCACTAGCGGGGCCTACAATGAGCAGTTCTTC. The chain employs TRBV5-1 and TRBJ2-1; TRBD2 matches at 10 bases. V gave up 3 bases and J gave up 2 bases; unmatched junction bases: 2. Germline CDR1 SGHRS, CDR2 YFSETQ. The CDR3 consists of 15 residues. The full variable domain, completed using reference TRBV5-1 and TRBJ2-1, is KAGVTQTPRYLIKTRGQQVTLSCSPISGHRSVSWYQQTPGQGLQFLFEYFSETQRNKGNFPGRFSGRQFSNSRSEMNVSTLELGDSALYLCASSSTSGAYNEQFFGPGTRLTVL.

This chain uses TRBV12-3 or TRBV12-4 with TRBJ2-5; tentatively, D is TRBD1 or TRBD2 (6 bases each). V lost 5 bases and J lost 5, with 21 bases in between. This CDR3 has 16 residues. Here the CDR3 DNA reads TGTGCCAGCAGTCCTTCTCAGGGGTGGAGGGAGGAGACCCAGTACTTC. It codes for CASSPSQGWREETQYF.

This clonotype was recorded a few times. The V gene is TRBV5-6, the J gene TRBJ1-1; D gene unclear. V was trimmed by 0 bases and J by 1 base, leaving 7 bases between them. Looked up from germline, CDR1 is SGHDT and CDR2 is YYEEEE. The CDR3 length is 14 residues. The CDR3 region is CASSLARWNTEAFF. The CDR3 DNA reads as TGTGCCAGCAGCTTGGCACGGTGGAACACTGAAGCTTTCTTT.

Judged by abundance, this clonotype is medium-sized. The chain joins TRBV6-1 to TRBJ1-6, with TRBD1 as a possible D gene (6 bases). Per germline, CDR1 MNHNS and CDR2 SASEGT. This CDR3 has 15 residues. V lost 5 bases, J lost 9 bases, and 17 bases lay in between. The CDR3 region has the DNA TGTGCCAGCAGTCGGACAGCCGCTGATAGTTCACCCCTCCACTTT. Its translation is CASSRTAADSSPLHF.

Only a few counts were recorded for this clonotype. This chain connects TRBV2 to TRBJ1-5; D remains ambiguous. Germline V lookup: CDR1 SNHLY, CDR2 FYNNEI. V was shortened by 4 bases and J by 2 bases, with 6 bases between the two germline ends. This CDR3 contains 13 residues. This CDR3 is CASSVTGNQPQHF. The CDR3, as DNA: TGTGCCAGCAGTGTAACCGGCAATCAGCCCCAGCATTTT.

The rearrangement joins TRBV20-1 to TRBJ2-1; D remains ambiguous. CDR3 length: 17 amino acids. V was clipped by 1 base and J by 4 bases, with 20 bases between them. Germline V gene sequence: CDR1 DFQATT, CDR2 SNEGSKA (reference sequence). The CDR3 loop is CSARVPGRSEPYNEQFF. The DNA for the CDR3 is TGCAGTGCTAGAGTTCCTGGACGGAGCGAGCCGTACAATGAGCAGTTCTTC.

This clonotype is medium-sized (0.01 to 0.1%) by share. The CDR3 sequence is CASSYQTARANTGELFF. CDR3 sequence (DNA): TGTGCCAGCAGTTACCAAACAGCAAGGGCGAACACCGGGGAGCTGTTTTTT. The chain combines TRBV6-2 or TRBV6-3 with TRBJ2-2; D not resolved. Germline V lookup: CDR1 MNHEY, CDR2 SVGEGT. The CDR3 covers 17 residues. Trimming stripped 2 bases from V and 0 bases from J, with 13 bases between.

The CDR3 protein is CSAVKPGLTDTQYF. In DNA, the CDR3 is TGCAGTGCTGTAAAACCGGGACTCACAGATACGCAGTATTTT. The J gene is TRBJ2-3, the V gene TRBV20-1; weak D call: TRBD2 (6 bases). The CDR3 spans 14 residues. Trimming took off 5 bases at V and 2 bases at J, with 14 bases between the two ends. Per the germline V gene, CDR1 is DFQATT and CDR2 is SNEGSKA (reference sequence).

The V gene is TRBV5-5, the J gene TRBJ1-4; 9 nucleotides match TRBD1. The trim removed 4 bases at V and 3 bases at J, leaving 7 bases unmatched. This CDR3 is built from 16 residues. The germline V gene has CDR1 SGHKS and CDR2 YYEKEE (reference sequence). In DNA form, the CDR3 reads TGTGCCAGCAGCATACCGGGACAGGGCGCTAATGAAAAACTGTTTTTT. This translates into CASSIPGQGANEKLFF.

To note about this clonotype: A much larger clone differs by one base, so this may be a read error. V is TRBV21-1 and J is TRBJ1-1; the listed D gene, TRBD1, was not tested against the DNA. TRBV21-1 is a listed pseudogene. The CDR3 sequence is 16 residues long. The CDR3: CASSAARQLSFTEAFF. The CDR3 DNA is TGTGCCAGCAGCGCAGCTCGACAGCTGTCGTTCACTGAAGCTTTCTTT.